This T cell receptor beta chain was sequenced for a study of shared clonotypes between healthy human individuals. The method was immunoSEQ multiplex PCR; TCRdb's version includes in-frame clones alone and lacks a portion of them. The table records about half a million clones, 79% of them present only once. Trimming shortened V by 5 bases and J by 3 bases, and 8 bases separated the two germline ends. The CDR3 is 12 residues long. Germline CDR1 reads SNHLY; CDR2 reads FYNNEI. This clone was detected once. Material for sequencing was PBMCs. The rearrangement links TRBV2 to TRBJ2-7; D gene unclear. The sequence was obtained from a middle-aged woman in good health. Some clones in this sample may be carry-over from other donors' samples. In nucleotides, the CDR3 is TGTGCCAGCAGTTACCGTAACTACGAGCAGTACTTC. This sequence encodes CASSYRNYEQYF. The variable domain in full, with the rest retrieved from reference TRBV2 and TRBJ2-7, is EPEVTQTPSHQVTQMGQEVILRCVPISNHLYFYWYRQILGQKVEFLVSFYNNEISEKSEIFDDQFSVERPDGSNFTLKIRSTKLEDSAMYFCASSYRNYEQYFGPGTRLTVT.